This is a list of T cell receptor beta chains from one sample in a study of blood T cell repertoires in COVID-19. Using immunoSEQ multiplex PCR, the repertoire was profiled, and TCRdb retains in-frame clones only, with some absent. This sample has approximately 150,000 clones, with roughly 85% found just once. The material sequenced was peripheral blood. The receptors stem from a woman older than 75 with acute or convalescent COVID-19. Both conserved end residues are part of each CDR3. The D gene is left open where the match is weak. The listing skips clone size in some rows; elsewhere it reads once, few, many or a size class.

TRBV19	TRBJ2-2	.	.	TGTGCCAGTAGTATAGGCGGTTCGAACACCGGGGAGCTGTTTTTT	CASSIGGSNTGELFF
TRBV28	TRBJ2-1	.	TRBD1	TGTGCCAGCAGTTTTAGAGGGGGCGGTTACAATGAGCAGTTCTTC	CASSFRGGGYNEQFF
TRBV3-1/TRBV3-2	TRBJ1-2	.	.	TGTGCCAGCAGCCCACCGGGAAACTATGGCTACACCTTC	CASSPPGNYGYTF
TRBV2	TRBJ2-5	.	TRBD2	TGTGCCAGCAGTGAGTTCGGGGGGGCTAGCTGGGGTCAAGAGACCCAGTACTTC	CASSEFGGASWGQETQYF
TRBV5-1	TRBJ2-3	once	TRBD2	TGCGCCAGCAGCCCGGGGGGGCTAACTAGCACAGATACGCAGTATTTT	CASSPGGLTSTDTQYF
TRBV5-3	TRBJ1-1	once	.	TGTGCCAGAAGCGGGGGCGGCCAGAGCATGAACACTGAAGCTTTCTTT	CARSGGGQSMNTEAFF
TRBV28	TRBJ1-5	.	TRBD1	TGTGCCAGCAATAAGGGGGCGAGCAATCAGCCCCAGCATTTT	CASNKGASNQPQHF
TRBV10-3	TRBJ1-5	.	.	TGTGCCATCAGTGGACACCAGGGCAATCAGCCCCAGCATTTT	CAISGHQGNQPQHF
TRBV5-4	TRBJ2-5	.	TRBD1	TGTGCCAGCAGCACTGACAGGGAAGAGACCCAGTACTTC	CASSTDREETQYF
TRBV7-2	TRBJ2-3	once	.	TGTGCCAGCAGCCGCCGACAGGAGTTCACAGATACGCAGTATTTT	CASSRRQEFTDTQYF
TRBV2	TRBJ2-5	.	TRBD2	TGTGCCAGCAGTGAAGCAGGGGGCCAAAGCGGGGGGACGCGTAGCGAGACCCAGTACTTC	CASSEAGGQSGGTRSETQYF
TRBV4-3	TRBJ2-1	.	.	TGCGCCAGCAGCCAAGGAATCGGGAGCGGGAATGAGCAGTTCTTC	CASSQGIGSGNEQFF
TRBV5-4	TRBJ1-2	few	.	TGTGCCAGCAGCTTGGCCCGAAGGGGACAAGCTAACTATGGCTACACCTTC	CASSLARRGQANYGYTF
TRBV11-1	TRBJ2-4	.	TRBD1	TGTGCCAGCAGCTCGGACAGGGGGCACATTCAGTACTTC	CASSSDRGHIQYF
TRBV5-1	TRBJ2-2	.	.	TGCGCCAGCAGCTTGTATGGGGAGACCGGGGAGCTGTTTTTT	CASSLYGETGELFF
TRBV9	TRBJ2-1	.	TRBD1	TGTGCCAGCAGCCAGACAGGGGTGCTGGGTGAGCAGTTCTTC	CASSQTGVLGEQFF
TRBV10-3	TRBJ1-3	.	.	TGTGCCGCAGCAAGGGAGTTCTCTGGAAACACCATATATTTT	CAAAREFSGNTIYF
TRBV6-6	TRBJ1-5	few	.	TGTGCCAGCAGTTACGGAGGTAGCAATCAGCCCCAGCATTTT	CASSYGGSNQPQHF
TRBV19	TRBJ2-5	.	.	TGTGCCAGTAGTATTGACGGGGTGTTCCCAGAGACCCAGTACTTC	CASSIDGVFPETQYF
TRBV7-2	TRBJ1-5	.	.	TGTGCCAGCAGCTTAGACACTAGCAATCAGCCCCAGCATTTT	CASSLDTSNQPQHF
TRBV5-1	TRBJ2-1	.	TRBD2	TGCGCCAGCAGCTTGGCCGGGGGGGCCGGGGATTACAATGAGCAGTTCTTC	CASSLAGGAGDYNEQFF
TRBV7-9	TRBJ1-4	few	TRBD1	TGTGCCAGCAGCCTTGGGACAGGGCTGGTTGAAAAACTGTTTTTT	CASSLGTGLVEKLFF
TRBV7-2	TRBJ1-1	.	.	TGTGCCAGCAGCTTATTTAGAGAGAACACTGAAGCTTTCTTT	CASSLFRENTEAFF
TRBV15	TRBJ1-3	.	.	TGTGCCACCAGCAGAGGCAGGGGCAACTCTGGAAACACCATATATTTT	CATSRGRGNSGNTIYF
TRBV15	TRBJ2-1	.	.	TGTGCCACCAGCAGAGATAGGCTCTCCGGGAACGATGAGCAGTTCTTC	CATSRDRLSGNDEQFF
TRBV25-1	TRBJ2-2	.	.	TGTGCCAGCAGTGCCCTTCAAGGGGCCGGGAACACCGGGGAGCTGTTTTTT	CASSALQGAGNTGELFF
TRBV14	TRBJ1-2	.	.	TGTGCCAGCAGCCAAGGCAGGGTCTATGGCTACACCTTC	CASSQGRVYGYTF
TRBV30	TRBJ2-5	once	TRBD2	TGTGCCGGGACTAGCGGGATCGGGGAGACCCAGTACTTC	CAGTSGIGETQYF
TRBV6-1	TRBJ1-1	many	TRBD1	TGTGCCAGCAGTGAAAGGACAGGGATTGGGGTCACTGAAGCTTTCTTT	CASSERTGIGVTEAFF
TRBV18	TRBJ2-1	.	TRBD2	TGTGCCAGCTCACCATCGACTAGCGGGGGGGCCAATGAGCAGTTCTTC	CASSPSTSGGANEQFF
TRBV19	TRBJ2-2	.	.	TGTGCCAGTAGCTCGCAGATCACCGGGGAGCTGTTTTTT	CASSSQITGELFF
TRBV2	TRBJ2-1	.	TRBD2	TGTGCCAGCAGTGAGCTGCGGGGCGGGGGCAATGAGCAGTTCTTC	CASSELRGGGNEQFF
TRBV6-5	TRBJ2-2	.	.	TGTGCCAGCTCTGTCGAGCGGACCACCGGGGAGCTGTTTTTT	CASSVERTTGELFF
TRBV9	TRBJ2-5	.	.	TGTGCCAGCAGCGTAGGCGGGTTCGCCCAAGAGACCCAGTACTTC	CASSVGGFAQETQYF
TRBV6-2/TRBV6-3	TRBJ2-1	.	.	TGTGCCAGCAGTTACCCCAAAGAGCAGTTCTTC	CASSYPKEQFF
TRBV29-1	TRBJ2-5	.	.	TGCAGCGTTGAATTTTCTCAAGGGGCCCAGTACTTC	CSVEFSQGAQYF
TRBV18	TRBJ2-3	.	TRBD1	TGTGCCAGCTCATCGAGGGACAGGGTTTTGAAAGATACGCAGTATTTT	CASSSRDRVLKDTQYF
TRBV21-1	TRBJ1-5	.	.	TGTGCCAGCAGCAAAGCGCAGAACAGCTGCTATAGCAATCAGCCCCAGCATTTT	CASSKAQNSCYSNQPQHF
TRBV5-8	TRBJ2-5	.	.	TGTGCCAGCAGCTTGAGTAGGACAGACACGCAAGAGACCCAGTACTTC	CASSLSRTDTQETQYF
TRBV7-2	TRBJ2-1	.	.	TGTGCCAGCAGCTTAGCGCCCCAGGGAAAGCAGTTCTTC	CASSLAPQGKQFF
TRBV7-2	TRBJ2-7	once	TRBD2	TGTGCCAGCAGCACCCGTGGGGGAGGGACCTACGAGCAGTACTTC	CASSTRGGGTYEQYF
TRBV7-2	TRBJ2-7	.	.	TGTGCCAGCAGTTCAGACAGGCCCTACGAGCAGTACTTC	CASSSDRPYEQYF
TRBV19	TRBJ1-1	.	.	TGTGCCAGTAGTTTACAAGAGAACACTGAAGCTTTCTTT	CASSLQENTEAFF
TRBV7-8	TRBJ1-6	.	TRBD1	TGTGCCAGCAGCTTGACCGGGACAGTGCCTAATTCACCCCTCCACTTT	CASSLTGTVPNSPLHF
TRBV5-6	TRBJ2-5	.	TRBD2	TGTGCCAGCAGCTTGCGGGGAGGGATGGAGACCCAGTACTTC	CASSLRGGMETQYF
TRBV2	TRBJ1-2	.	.	TGTGCCAGCAGTGAAGCGGGGGCTGGAGGCTACACCTTC	CASSEAGAGGYTF
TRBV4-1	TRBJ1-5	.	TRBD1	TGCGCCAGCAGCCCCGGGACAGGGGGGTCTAGGGGCAATCAGCCCCAGCATTTT	CASSPGTGGSRGNQPQHF
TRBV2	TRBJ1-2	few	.	TGTGCCAGCAGTGTAAGCAGGGACTATGGCTACACCTTC	CASSVSRDYGYTF
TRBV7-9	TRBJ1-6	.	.	TGTGCCAGCAGCTCCGGGTCAGGGCGAAATAATTCACCCCTCCACTTT	CASSSGSGRNNSPLHF
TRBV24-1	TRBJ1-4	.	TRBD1	TGTGCCACCAGTGATTACTCCGGGACAGGGGACGAAAAACTGTTTTTT	CATSDYSGTGDEKLFF
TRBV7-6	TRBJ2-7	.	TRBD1	TGTGCCAGCAGCCGGGACAGGGCGGGCCACGAGCAGTACTTC	CASSRDRAGHEQYF
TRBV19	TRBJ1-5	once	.	TGTGCCAGTAGTGCAGAGGCGGTCATAGGCAATCAGCCCCAGCATTTT	CASSAEAVIGNQPQHF